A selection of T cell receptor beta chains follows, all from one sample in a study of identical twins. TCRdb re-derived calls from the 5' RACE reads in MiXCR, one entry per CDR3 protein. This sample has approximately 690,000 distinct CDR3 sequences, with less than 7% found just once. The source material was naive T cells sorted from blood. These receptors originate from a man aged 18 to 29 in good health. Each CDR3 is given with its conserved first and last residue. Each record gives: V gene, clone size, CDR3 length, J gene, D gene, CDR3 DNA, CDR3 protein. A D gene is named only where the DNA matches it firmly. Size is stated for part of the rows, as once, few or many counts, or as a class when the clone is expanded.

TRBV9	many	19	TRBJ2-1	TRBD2	TGTGCCAGCAGCGTAGGTACTTGGACTAGCGGGAGTACGTACAATGAGCAGTTCTTC	CASSVGTWTSGSTYNEQFF
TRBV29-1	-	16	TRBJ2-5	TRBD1	TGCAGCGTTGTGCCGATGACAGGGGGCGATTTTGAGACCCAGTACTTC	CSVVPMTGGDFETQYF
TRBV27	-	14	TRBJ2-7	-	TGTGCCAGCAGTTTGCGGGGCCCCAACCACGAGCAGTACTTC	CASSLRGPNHEQYF
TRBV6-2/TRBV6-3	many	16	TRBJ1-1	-	TGTGCCAGCAGTATTGATCCGGCATTATCGAACACTGAAGCTTTCTTT	CASSIDPALSNTEAFF
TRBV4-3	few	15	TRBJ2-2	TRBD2	TGCGCCAGCAGCCAAGACGCTAGCGGGACCGGGGAGCTGTTTTTT	CASSQDASGTGELFF
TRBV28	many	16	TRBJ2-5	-	TGTGCCAGCAGTTCGGAATCCGGGCTTACCCAAGAGACCCAGTACTTC	CASSSESGLTQETQYF
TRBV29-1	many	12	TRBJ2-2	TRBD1	TGCAGCGCCATGACAGGGGCCGGGGAGCTGTTTTTT	CSAMTGAGELFF
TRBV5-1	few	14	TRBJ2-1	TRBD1	TGCGCCAGCAGCGAAGGACAGGGTTACAATGAGCAGTTCTTC	CASSEGQGYNEQFF
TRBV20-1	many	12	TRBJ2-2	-	TGCAGTGCGGCGAGGGGAACCGGGGAGCTGTTTTTT	CSAARGTGELFF
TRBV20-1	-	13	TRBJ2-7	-	TGCAGTGCTAGTAACGGGCGAACCTACGAGCAGTACTTC	CSASNGRTYEQYF
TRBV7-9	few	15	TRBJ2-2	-	TGTGCCAGCTCCCCCGCCCAGGGAGGCACCGGGGAGCTGTTTTTT	CASSPAQGGTGELFF
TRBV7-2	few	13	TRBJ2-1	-	TGTGCCAGCAGCTTAGAGATAGGGAATGAGCAGTTCTTC	CASSLEIGNEQFF
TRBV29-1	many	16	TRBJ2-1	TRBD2	TGCAGCGTTGAAGGGACTAGCGACCGCTCCTACAATGAGCAGTTCTTC	CSVEGTSDRSYNEQFF
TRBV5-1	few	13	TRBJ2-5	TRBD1	TGCGCCAGCAGCAAGGACAGGGTAGGGACCCAGTACTTC	CASSKDRVGTQYF
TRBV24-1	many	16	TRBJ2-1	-	TGTGCCACCAGTGATCCTGGACATGATTTCAACAATGAGCAGTTCTTC	CATSDPGHDFNNEQFF
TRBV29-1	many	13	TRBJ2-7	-	TGCAGCGTTCAAGTAGCTACCGCCTACGAGCAGTACTTC	CSVQVATAYEQYF
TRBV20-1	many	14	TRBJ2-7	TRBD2	TGCAGTGCTCCGCCAACTAGCGTTGTCGGCGAGCAGTACTTC	CSAPPTSVVGEQYF
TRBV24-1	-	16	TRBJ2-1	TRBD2	TGTGCCACCAGTGATCGACTAGCGAACACCTACAATGAGCAGTTCTTC	CATSDRLANTYNEQFF
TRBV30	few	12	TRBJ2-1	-	TGTGCCTGGAGTCGGACTGAGACTGAGCAGTTCTTC	CAWSRTETEQFF
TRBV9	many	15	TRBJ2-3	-	TGTGCCAGCAGCGAATCGGGACTTCAGACAGATACGCAGTATTTT	CASSESGLQTDTQYF
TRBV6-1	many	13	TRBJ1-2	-	TGTGCCAGCAGTGAATCTGGCCCAGGGGGCTACACCTTC	CASSESGPGGYTF
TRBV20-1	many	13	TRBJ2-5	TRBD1	TGCAGTGTAAGGACAGGGACCCAAGAGACCCAGTACTTC	CSVRTGTQETQYF
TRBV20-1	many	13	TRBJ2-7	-	TGCAGTGCTGACCTGGACGGAGGCTACGAGCAGTACTTC	CSADLDGGYEQYF
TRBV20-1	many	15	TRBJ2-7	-	TGCAGTGCTCGAAGGGTTTGGGGTTCGGCCTACGAGCAGTACTTC	CSARRVWGSAYEQYF
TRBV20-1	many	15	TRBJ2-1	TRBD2	TGCAGTGCTAGAGGCCTAGCGGATTCCTACAATGAGCAGTTCTTC	CSARGLADSYNEQFF
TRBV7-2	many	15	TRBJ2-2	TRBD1	TGTGCCAGCAGCTTAATGGGACAGGGGTCCGGGGAGCTGTTTTTT	CASSLMGQGSGELFF
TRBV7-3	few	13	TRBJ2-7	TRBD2	TGTGCCAGCAGCTACCGACGGGGGGACGAGCAGTACTTC	CASSYRRGDEQYF
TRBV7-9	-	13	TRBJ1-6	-	TGTGCCAGCAGCTTGGCAGATAATTCACCCCTCCACTTT	CASSLADNSPLHF
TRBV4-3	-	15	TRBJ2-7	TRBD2	TGCGCCAGCAGCTACGGACTAGCGCCTACCTACGAGCAGTACTTC	CASSYGLAPTYEQYF
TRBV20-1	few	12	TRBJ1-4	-	TGCAGTGCTTTTCAGGGTAATGAAAAACTGTTTTTT	CSAFQGNEKLFF
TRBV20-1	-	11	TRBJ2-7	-	TGCAGTGCCCAGGCTGGTTACGAGCAGTACTTC	CSAQAGYEQYF
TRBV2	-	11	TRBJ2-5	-	TGTGCCGGCAGACGACAAGAGACCCAGTACTTC	CAGRRQETQYF
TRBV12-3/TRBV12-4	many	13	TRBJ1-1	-	TGTGCCAGCAGCTCACGAGGGCCACACTTGGCTTTCTTT	CASSSRGPHLAFF
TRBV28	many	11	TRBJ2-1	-	TGTGCCAGCAGCAGGGTCCCTGAGCAGTTCTTC	CASSRVPEQFF
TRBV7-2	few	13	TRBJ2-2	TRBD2	TGTGCCAGCAGCCCCGGGGAGGGAGGGGAGCTGTTTTTT	CASSPGEGGELFF
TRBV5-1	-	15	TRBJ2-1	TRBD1	TGCGCCAGCAGCTGGACAGGGGAATCCTACAATGAGCAGTTCTTC	CASSWTGESYNEQFF
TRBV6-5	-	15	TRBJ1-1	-	TGTGCCAGCAGTTACAGGGGGACGGGAGACACTGAAGCTTTCTTT	CASSYRGTGDTEAFF
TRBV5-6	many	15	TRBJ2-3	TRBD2	TGTGCCAGCAGCTTTTCGACTAGCGGGCTCGATACGCAGTATTTT	CASSFSTSGLDTQYF
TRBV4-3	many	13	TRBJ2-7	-	TGCGCCAGCAGCCAAGATCGGGGACCGGAGCAGTACTTC	CASSQDRGPEQYF
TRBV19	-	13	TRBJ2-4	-	TGTGCCAGTAGTATCGGCGAGGCAGGGGATCAGTACTTC	CASSIGEAGDQYF
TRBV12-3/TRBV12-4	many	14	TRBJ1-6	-	TGTGCCAGCAGTTTGGTGGGACGTAATTCACCCCTCCACTTT	CASSLVGRNSPLHF
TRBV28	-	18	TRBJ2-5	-	TGTGCCAGCAGTTTATCATCCATGATCGCCGGGGCTCGAGAGACCCAGTACTTC	CASSLSSMIAGARETQYF
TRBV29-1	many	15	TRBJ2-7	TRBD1	TGCAGCGTAGAGCCGGTAAAGGGGGCGAACTACGAGCAGTACTTC	CSVEPVKGANYEQYF
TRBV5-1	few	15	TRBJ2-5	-	TGCGCCAGCAGCTTGGCTAGTGCCCACGGGGAGACCCAGTACTTC	CASSLASAHGETQYF